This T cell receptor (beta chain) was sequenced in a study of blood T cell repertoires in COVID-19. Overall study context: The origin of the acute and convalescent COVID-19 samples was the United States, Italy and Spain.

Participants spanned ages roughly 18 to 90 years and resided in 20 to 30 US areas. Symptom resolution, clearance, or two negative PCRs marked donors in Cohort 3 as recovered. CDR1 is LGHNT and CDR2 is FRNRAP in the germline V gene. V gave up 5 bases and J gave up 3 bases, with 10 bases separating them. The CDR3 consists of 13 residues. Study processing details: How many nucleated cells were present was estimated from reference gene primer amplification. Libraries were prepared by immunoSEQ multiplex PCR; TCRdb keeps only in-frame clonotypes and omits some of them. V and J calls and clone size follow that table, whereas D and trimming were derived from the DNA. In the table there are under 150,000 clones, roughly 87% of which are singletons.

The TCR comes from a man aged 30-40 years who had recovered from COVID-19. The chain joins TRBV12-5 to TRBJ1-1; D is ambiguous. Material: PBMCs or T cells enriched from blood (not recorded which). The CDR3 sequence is CASGAPGYTEAFF. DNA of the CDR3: TGTGCTAGTGGTGCGCCCGGGTACACTGAAGCTTTCTTT.